This is a list of T cell receptor beta chains from one sample in a study of blood T cell repertoires in COVID-19. The repertoire was sequenced with immunoSEQ multiplex PCR; TCRdb's copy has only in-frame clones and lacks some. The table includes roughly 170,000 clones, around 89% detected once. Sequences were obtained from peripheral blood. These receptors were taken from a man aged 55 to 69 with acute or convalescent COVID-19. Both conserved end residues are part of each CDR3. The order of the fields is J gene, V gene, clone size, D gene, CDR3 protein, CDR3 DNA. A D gene is named only where the DNA matches it firmly. Some rows have no size entry. The others give once, few or many, or a class for an expanded clone.

J gene: TRBJ2-2
V gene: TRBV6-5
clone size: .
D gene: TRBD1
CDR3 protein: CASRAGTGDTGELFF
CDR3 DNA: TGTGCCAGCAGAGCCGGGACAGGGGACACCGGGGAGCTGTTTTTT

J gene: TRBJ2-5
V gene: TRBV24-1
clone size: once
D gene: .
CDR3 protein: CATRSDSQETQYF
CDR3 DNA: TGTGCCACCAGATCGGACAGCCAAGAGACCCAGTACTTC

J gene: TRBJ2-4
V gene: TRBV7-8
clone size: .
D gene: .
CDR3 protein: CASSLAHTGSIAKNIQYF
CDR3 DNA: TGTGCCAGCAGCTTAGCGCACACAGGGTCCATAGCCAAAAACATTCAGTACTTC

J gene: TRBJ1-5
V gene: TRBV19
clone size: .
D gene: TRBD1
CDR3 protein: CASSIRGQGLRRNQPQHF
CDR3 DNA: TGTGCCAGTAGTATAAGGGGACAGGGGCTTCGGCGCAATCAGCCCCAGCATTTT

J gene: TRBJ1-2
V gene: TRBV28
clone size: .
D gene: .
CDR3 protein: CASRTGGGQGNYGYTF
CDR3 DNA: TGTGCCAGCCGGACGGGGGGAGGGCAGGGGAACTATGGCTACACCTTC

J gene: TRBJ1-6
V gene: TRBV3-1/TRBV3-2
clone size: .
D gene: .
CDR3 protein: CASSSRGRTYNSPLHF
CDR3 DNA: TGTGCCAGCAGCTCCAGGGGAAGAACCTATAATTCACCCCTCCACTTT

J gene: TRBJ2-2
V gene: TRBV10-3
clone size: .
D gene: TRBD2
CDR3 protein: CAIRQTSGVSTGELFF
CDR3 DNA: TGTGCCATCAGGCAGACTAGCGGGGTTAGCACCGGGGAGCTGTTTTTT

J gene: TRBJ1-2
V gene: TRBV5-1
clone size: .
D gene: .
CDR3 protein: CASSLGQEYGYTF
CDR3 DNA: TGCGCCAGCAGCTTGGGACAGGAGTATGGCTACACCTTC

J gene: TRBJ2-1
V gene: TRBV5-8
clone size: .
D gene: TRBD1
CDR3 protein: CASGRYGTVNNEQFF
CDR3 DNA: TGTGCCAGCGGCCGTTACGGGACAGTCAACAATGAGCAGTTCTTC

J gene: TRBJ1-1
V gene: TRBV6-2/TRBV6-3
clone size: .
D gene: .
CDR3 protein: CASSKTTGRRYDTEAFF
CDR3 DNA: TGTGCCAGCAGTAAGACGACGGGTAGAAGGTATGACACTGAAGCTTTCTTT

J gene: TRBJ1-2
V gene: TRBV27
clone size: .
D gene: .
CDR3 protein: CASSPTTGNYGYTF
CDR3 DNA: TGTGCCAGCAGTCCCACGACAGGAAACTATGGCTACACCTTC

J gene: TRBJ2-7
V gene: TRBV5-6
clone size: .
D gene: TRBD1
CDR3 protein: CASIETGGAYEQYF
CDR3 DNA: TGTGCCAGCATCGAAACAGGGGGCGCCTACGAGCAGTACTTC

J gene: TRBJ2-7
V gene: TRBV30
clone size: .
D gene: .
CDR3 protein: CALHDRTRYEQYF
CDR3 DNA: TGTGCCTTGCACGACAGGACCCGTTACGAGCAGTACTTC

J gene: TRBJ2-1
V gene: TRBV27
clone size: .
D gene: TRBD2
CDR3 protein: CASSPLAGGLYNEQFF
CDR3 DNA: TGTGCCAGCAGTCCCCTCGCGGGGGGGCTTTACAATGAGCAGTTCTTC

J gene: TRBJ1-1
V gene: TRBV4-1
clone size: .
D gene: .
CDR3 protein: CASSQAGGRDNTEAFF
CDR3 DNA: TGCGCCAGCAGCCAAGCGGGGGGCAGGGACAACACTGAAGCTTTCTTT

J gene: TRBJ1-2
V gene: TRBV7-2
clone size: few
D gene: .
CDR3 protein: CASSFAVNYGYTF
CDR3 DNA: TGTGCCAGCAGCTTCGCAGTTAACTATGGCTACACCTTC

J gene: TRBJ2-1
V gene: TRBV11-2
clone size: .
D gene: .
CDR3 protein: CASSLNRANEQFF
CDR3 DNA: TGTGCCAGCAGCCTCAACAGGGCGAATGAGCAGTTCTTC

J gene: TRBJ2-1
V gene: TRBV6-5
clone size: .
D gene: TRBD2
CDR3 protein: CASSDSPGGVNEQFF
CDR3 DNA: TGTGCCAGCAGTGACTCCCCGGGGGGGGTTAATGAGCAGTTCTTC

J gene: TRBJ2-2
V gene: TRBV18
clone size: .
D gene: TRBD2
CDR3 protein: CASSEGLASTTGELFF
CDR3 DNA: TGTGCCAGCTCAGAGGGACTAGCGTCTACCACCGGGGAGCTGTTTTTT

J gene: TRBJ1-2
V gene: TRBV6-5
clone size: .
D gene: TRBD1
CDR3 protein: CASTPIQGDYGYTF
CDR3 DNA: TGTGCCAGCACCCCTATACAGGGGGACTATGGCTACACCTTC

J gene: TRBJ2-5
V gene: TRBV13
clone size: .
D gene: TRBD1
CDR3 protein: CASSLETGNIQETQYF
CDR3 DNA: TGTGCCAGCAGCTTAGAGACAGGGAATATCCAAGAGACCCAGTACTTC

J gene: TRBJ2-7
V gene: TRBV1
clone size: .
D gene: .
CDR3 protein: CTSSQENTGLAEYEQYF
CDR3 DNA: TGCACCAGCAGCCAAGAAAACACCGGACTAGCGGAATACGAGCAGTACTTC

J gene: TRBJ1-2
V gene: TRBV10-3
clone size: .
D gene: .
CDR3 protein: CAISGGGNYGYTF
CDR3 DNA: TGTGCCATCAGTGGTGGAGGGAACTATGGCTACACCTTC

J gene: TRBJ2-3
V gene: TRBV30
clone size: .
D gene: .
CDR3 protein: CAWTIPSRQSTDTQYF
CDR3 DNA: TGTGCCTGGACGATCCCCTCGCGACAGAGCACAGATACGCAGTATTTT

J gene: TRBJ1-1
V gene: TRBV12-5
clone size: .
D gene: TRBD1
CDR3 protein: CASGSDRAEAFF
CDR3 DNA: TGTGCTAGTGGTTCAGACAGGGCTGAAGCTTTCTTT

J gene: TRBJ1-2
V gene: TRBV5-6
clone size: .
D gene: .
CDR3 protein: CASSLGPKIGYTF
CDR3 DNA: TGTGCCAGCAGCTTGGGTCCCAAAATCGGCTACACCTTC

J gene: TRBJ1-2
V gene: TRBV5-4
clone size: .
D gene: .
CDR3 protein: CASSPTGNYGYTF
CDR3 DNA: TGTGCCAGCAGTCCCACAGGCAACTATGGCTACACCTTC

J gene: TRBJ1-2
V gene: TRBV4-2
clone size: .
D gene: .
CDR3 protein: CASSQDLQSSYGYTF
CDR3 DNA: TGTGCCAGCAGCCAAGATCTGCAGTCGTCCTATGGCTACACCTTC

J gene: TRBJ2-7
V gene: TRBV29-1
clone size: .
D gene: TRBD1
CDR3 protein: CSVGTGGAAQYF
CDR3 DNA: TGCAGCGTTGGAACAGGGGGTGCGGCGCAGTACTTC

J gene: TRBJ2-2
V gene: TRBV6-6
clone size: once
D gene: TRBD2
CDR3 protein: CASSGSGGAAGELFF
CDR3 DNA: TGTGCCAGCAGTGGTAGCGGGGGGGCCGCCGGGGAGCTGTTTTTT

J gene: TRBJ1-2
V gene: TRBV6-5
clone size: .
D gene: TRBD1
CDR3 protein: CASTGTADYGYTF
CDR3 DNA: TGTGCCAGCACCGGGACAGCCGACTATGGCTACACCTTC

J gene: TRBJ1-2
V gene: TRBV2
clone size: once
D gene: .
CDR3 protein: CASSSGGLGYGYTF
CDR3 DNA: TGTGCCAGCAGTAGCGGAGGACTGGGCTATGGCTACACCTTC

J gene: TRBJ1-1
V gene: TRBV27
clone size: .
D gene: .
CDR3 protein: CASSFKHGGTEAFF
CDR3 DNA: TGTGCCAGCAGTTTCAAACACGGAGGCACTGAAGCTTTCTTT

J gene: TRBJ1-2
V gene: TRBV27
clone size: many
D gene: .
CDR3 protein: CASSLGSSPRGYTF
CDR3 DNA: TGTGCCAGCAGTTTGGGCAGTTCCCCAAGGGGCTACACCTTC

J gene: TRBJ2-1
V gene: TRBV27
clone size: .
D gene: TRBD2
CDR3 protein: CASSRGTSGGRDYNEQFF
CDR3 DNA: TGTGCCAGCAGTCGGGGGACTAGCGGGGGGCGGGACTACAATGAGCAGTTCTTC

J gene: TRBJ2-1
V gene: TRBV27
clone size: .
D gene: .
CDR3 protein: CASSPYIGGNEQFF
CDR3 DNA: TGTGCCAGCTCACCTTACATCGGGGGCAATGAGCAGTTCTTC

J gene: TRBJ1-1
V gene: TRBV18
clone size: .
D gene: .
CDR3 protein: CASSPTGGLLNTEAFF
CDR3 DNA: TGTGCCAGCTCACCGACGGGCGGGCTATTGAACACTGAAGCTTTCTTT

J gene: TRBJ2-6
V gene: TRBV7-9
clone size: .
D gene: .
CDR3 protein: CASSSLGGAGANVLTF
CDR3 DNA: TGTGCCAGCAGCTCCCTAGGGGGGGCTGGGGCCAACGTCCTGACTTTC

J gene: TRBJ2-1
V gene: TRBV4-2
clone size: few
D gene: TRBD2
CDR3 protein: CASSRIMDTSGGSTSSYNEQFF
CDR3 DNA: TGTGCCAGCAGCCGAATAATGGATACTAGCGGGGGGTCTACTAGCTCCTACAATGAGCAGTTCTTC

J gene: TRBJ1-2
V gene: TRBV2
clone size: .
D gene: .
CDR3 protein: CASSLDGYTF
CDR3 DNA: TGTGCCAGCAGTCTAGACGGCTACACCTTC

J gene: TRBJ2-5
V gene: TRBV5-4
clone size: .
D gene: .
CDR3 protein: CASSLLYRETQYF
CDR3 DNA: TGTGCCAGCAGCTTGCTATATCGAGAGACCCAGTACTTC

J gene: TRBJ1-2
V gene: TRBV4-3
clone size: .
D gene: TRBD1
CDR3 protein: CASSQVEQGAGGYTF
CDR3 DNA: TGCGCCAGCAGCCAAGTCGAACAGGGGGCAGGTGGCTACACCTTC

J gene: TRBJ1-2
V gene: TRBV30
clone size: .
D gene: .
CDR3 protein: CAWRKTGDGYTF
CDR3 DNA: TGTGCCTGGAGGAAGACTGGAGATGGCTACACCTTC

J gene: TRBJ1-1
V gene: TRBV3-1/TRBV3-2
clone size: .
D gene: TRBD1
CDR3 protein: CASSQGWTGGTEAFF
CDR3 DNA: TGTGCCAGCAGCCAGGGCTGGACAGGAGGGACTGAAGCTTTCTTT

J gene: TRBJ2-5
V gene: TRBV3-1/TRBV3-2
clone size: .
D gene: .
CDR3 protein: CASSQGSGRETQYF
CDR3 DNA: TGTGCCAGCAGCCAAGGTTCAGGCCGGGAGACCCAGTACTTC

J gene: TRBJ2-1
V gene: TRBV27
clone size: .
D gene: .
CDR3 protein: CASSRPGGEQFF
CDR3 DNA: TGTGCCAGCAGCCGACCTGGGGGGGAGCAGTTCTTC

J gene: TRBJ2-3
V gene: TRBV7-3
clone size: .
D gene: .
CDR3 protein: CASSPTAGEDTQYF
CDR3 DNA: TGTGCCAGCAGCCCAACTGCGGGCGAAGATACGCAGTATTTT

J gene: TRBJ2-7
V gene: TRBV7-2
clone size: .
D gene: .
CDR3 protein: CASSYLDPYEQYF
CDR3 DNA: TGTGCCAGCAGCTACTTAGATCCATACGAGCAGTACTTC

J gene: TRBJ1-1
V gene: TRBV5-5
clone size: once
D gene: TRBD1
CDR3 protein: CASSPSWTGMPEAFF
CDR3 DNA: TGTGCCAGCAGTCCCTCCTGGACAGGGATGCCTGAAGCTTTCTTT